This T cell receptor (beta chain) was observed in a study of PD-L1 blockade in urothelial cancer (dated by TCRdb to 2016 to 2017). Regarding the study in general: Therapy was started around 2014 for all patients, and atezolizumab 1,200 mg was administered intravenously every 3 weeks. A median of about 140,000 T cells and just over 80,000 unique TCRs was obtained from blood samples, and a median clonality of roughly 0.08 was observed. About nine tenths of the roughly 29 patients were males with bladder-origin urothelial cancer, and about two thirds of the roughly 30 reported a prior smoking history. Blood samples were analyzed at two time points: 3 weeks after treatment start (second dose) and 6 weeks after treatment start. Durable clinical benefit was defined as a progression-free survival longer than 6 months, and TCR features were additionally tested against progression-free survival and overall survival. Pretreatment blood TCR-seq was available for about 28 patients, at least one posttreatment blood collection was obtained for about 24 patients, and tumor TCR-seq was available for about 24 patients. The study was an exploratory multi-omic analysis of somatic, immune and clinical correlates of response to PD-L1 blockade with atezolizumab in urothelial cancer. Patients had an ECOG performance status of 0 or 1 and had received between 0 and 3 prior chemotherapy regimens. Whole exome sequencing and RNA sequencing of pretreatment tumors were performed alongside TCR sequencing in the same patients. Roughly 9 patients reached durable clinical benefit, while 20 or so patients did not. Pretreatment tumor samples, along with matched peripheral blood serially collected before and after atezolizumab treatment, were subjected to TCR sequencing. The paper's findings and limits, for the study overall: Small sample size (n of about 30) and many exploratory analyses mean the results are intended to be hypothesis-generating. Among patients with durable benefit, tumor-associated TCR clones showed greater expansion in peripheral blood 3 weeks after treatment started (n of about 20, p = 0.022). A pretreatment peripheral blood TCR clonality below the median was linked to improved progression-free and overall survival.

Spanning cysteine to phenylalanine, the CDR3 consists of 14 amino acids. Only the CDR3 DNA stays, 42 bases, in frame from base 1. V trim: 1 base; J trim: 9 bases; unmatched bases: 5. In the germline V gene, CDR1 corresponds to SGHNT and CDR2 to YENEEA. Each PCR received spiked-in synthetic TCR analog templates so that absolute template abundance could be estimated from read counts. The immunoSEQ assay was used to amplify TCRbeta CDR3 regions from genomic DNA with bias-controlled V and J gene primers. Sequencing of rearranged TCRbeta segments was done at approximately 20X coverage. The study's own analysis went as follows. Sequencing errors were corrected by clustering and CDR3s were annotated against IMGT to assign V, D and J genes. Downstream analyses used only productive TCRbeta rearrangements, leaving out any out-of-frame or stop-codon sequences. Clonality was calculated as one minus the Shannon entropy normalized by the log of the number of unique productive sequences. Clones differing between time points or between blood and tumor were identified using Fisher's exact test with Benjamini-Hochberg correction, with an adjusted p below 0.01 applied as the threshold. Entries here come from immuneACCESS through TCRdb and include only in-frame sequences with V and J called. Some clones fail to appear in such tables; in the studies checked, an unresolved V gene covers under half of the shortfall, and the cause of the remainder is unknown. V and J calls and clone size are copied from that table; D and trimming were computed from the DNA. For this sample the table gives about 76,000 clones, of which around 93% were detected only once. Jointly, the top ten make up roughly 0.87% of the sample.

Regarding this clone: Its antigen has not been determined. Base qualities are missing; no much larger clone stands one base away.

The time point label for this specimen denotes: peripheral blood 6 weeks after treatment start. The cohort comprised 25 to 30 patients with locally advanced or metastatic urothelial carcinoma treated at Memorial Sloan Kettering on a trial protocol. Peripheral blood mononuclear cells were collected pretreatment and during treatment, with between 1 and 8 total time points obtained per patient. The Qiagen DNeasy Blood extraction kit was used to purify genomic DNA from total PBMCs and tumor samples. PBMCs were collected pretreatment and during treatment, and were isolated and stored as previously described.

The sequence was collected from a woman of 80 years or more with urothelial cancer. Sequencing used PBMCs, obtained around atezolizumab (anti-PD-L1) treatment. Rearrangement joined TRBV11-3 to TRBJ2-1; the central 8 bases match TRBD2. The nucleotide sequence is given as TGTGCCAGCAGCTTAGGAGGTAGCGGGGTTGAGCAGTTCTTC. Translated, it reads CASSLGGSGVEQFF. Supplemented by the reference TRBV11-3 and TRBJ2-1 proteins around the CDR3, the complete variable domain is EAGVVQSPRYKIIEKKQPVAFWCNPISGHNTLYWYLQNLGQGPELLIRYENEEAVDDSQLPKDRFSAERLKGVDSTLKIQPAELGDSAVYLCASSLGGSGVEQFFGPGTRLTVL.